This TCR beta chain comes out of a study of blood T cell repertoires in COVID-19. Study in general: T cells, B-cell-depleted T cells, or PBMCs provided the cDNA or gDNA that served as material.

Germline V gene data show CDR1 as SGHNT and CDR2 as YYREEE (reference sequence). CDR3 size: 14 residues. The V and J ends lost 4 bases and 7 bases, in that order; junction bases with no gene match: 8. In the study's own analysis: How many nucleated cells were present was estimated from reference gene primer amplification. Assay: immunoSEQ multiplex PCR; the TCRdb copy retains only in-frame clones and omits some. V, J and clone size are those of that table, while D and trimming were read from the DNA. The table lists about 130,000 clones, around 85% of them singletons. Sequencing used peripheral blood. This clonotype was obtained from an elderly woman with acute or convalescent COVID-19. V and J are TRBV5-4 and TRBJ2-3, with 8 nucleotides matching TRBD2. The CDR3 loop reads CASSASGSRNTQYF. CDR3 bases: TGTGCCAGCAGCGCGAGCGGGAGCAGGAATACGCAGTATTTT.